This T cell receptor (beta chain) was documented in a study of human T cells and chemical hapten exposure. Study-wide background: An approximately 2 cm by approximately 2 cm inner upper arm patch received 2% DPC for sensitization.

Regarding the study as a whole: With regard to DPC sensitization, TCRs above 1 in 1000 frequency did not change. It should be noted that donors had alopecia, so their immune response may differ from healthy people's.

This clonotype appeared a few times. The antigen remains unidentified. Time point of the sample: pre-sensitization, week 0. Regarding treatment: therapeutic diphenylcyclopropenone sensitization with weekly scalp DPC. Germline CDR1 reads SQVTM; CDR2 reads ANQGSEA. CDR3 length: 13 residues. Trimming cost V 6 bases and J 1 base, with 12 bases left between them. Authors' methods: Samples held a median of approximately 96,000 TCRs, range 23,224–690,600. TCRdb re-called the RACE reads with MiXCR, one entry per CDR3 protein. The authors' filters were not applied to this entry. Here the sample spans about 64,000 distinct CDR3 sequences, approximately 11% being singletons.

The receptor comes from a woman aged 40 to 55 with alopecia areata. Some clones in this sample may be carry-over from other donors' samples. The chain couples TRBV29-1 to TRBJ2-5; the D gene is possibly TRBD1 (5 bases). Sample: whole blood, taken in connection with sensitization to the hapten diphenylcyclopropenone (DPC). The CDR3 is CSVGWTTQETQYF. The CDR3, as DNA: TGCAGCGTGGGATGGACAACCCAAGAGACCCAGTACTTC.